The rows below give T cell receptor beta chains drawn from one sample of a study of blood T cells in healthy people across ages. MiXCR was run by TCRdb on the 5' RACE reads, yielding one entry per CDR3 protein. The table lists about 800,000 distinct CDR3 sequences, about 25% of them singletons. The same sample was also used in a study of T cells of mothers and their children.

Sequenced input: blood. The receptors derive from a boy younger than 18 in good health. The CDR3 runs from the conserved cysteine through the conserved F or W.

j_call	cdr3_length	v_call	cdr3_aa
TRBJ2-3	13	TRBV6-2/TRBV6-3	CASSYLGGDTQYF
TRBJ2-5	12	TRBV10-3	CATADRQETQYF
TRBJ1-5	15	TRBV20-1	CSARDPGRRNQPQHF
TRBJ2-2	16	TRBV7-3	CASSFGLAGSTGELFF
TRBJ1-4	12	TRBV30	CAWDDDGEKLFF
TRBJ2-2	16	TRBV28	CASNSQGHMNTGELFF
TRBJ2-1	13	TRBV25-1	CASSDLSGDEQFF
TRBJ2-7	13	TRBV6-6	CASRPPSSYEQYF
TRBJ2-7	14	TRBV29-1	CSVEDPEEPYEQYF
TRBJ2-3	15	TRBV3-1	CASSQASGGPDTQYF
TRBJ2-1	11	TRBV6-1	CASSGPAIWGF
TRBJ2-1	16	TRBV12-3/TRBV12-4	CPSSPLTSGIYNEQFF
-	19	TRBV7-9	CASSPHRGSGTSGRNEQFF
TRBJ2-7	16	TRBV19	CASSSFGGSGKNEQYF
TRBJ2-7	15	TRBV4-1	CASSQTGLASYEQYF
TRBJ2-1	11	TRBV11-2	CASSPIHEQFF
TRBJ1-4	15	TRBV7-8	CASSLLQGLNEKLFF
TRBJ2-1	12	TRBV11-3	CASSFLGSEQFF
TRBJ2-2	15	TRBV27	CASSSRDTHTGELFF
TRBJ2-7	13	TRBV20-1	CSAHLSTGLEQYF
TRBJ2-1	15	TRBV3-1	CASSPAVGAGNEQFF
TRBJ1-2	13	TRBV20-1	CSASKGTGYGYTF
TRBJ1-2	13	TRBV5-1	CASSLDRPSGYTF
TRBJ2-4	14	TRBV24-1	CATSDPDSKNIQYF
TRBJ2-4	15	TRBV4-2	CASSQEDGRPDVQYF
-	16	TRBV12-3/TRBV12-4	CASSLVPSGSWETQYF
TRBJ2-3	16	TRBV27	CASSLPGLAGVDTQYF
TRBJ2-7	16	TRBV29-1	CSVIGGLAGERFEQYF
TRBJ2-7	15	TRBV9	CASSPQGAFTYEQYF
TRBJ1-2	13	TRBV6-6	CASSAHVDYGYTF
-	15	TRBV5-6	CASSLGGGAVNEQFF
TRBJ2-3	14	TRBV4-2	CASSQYGGADTQYF
TRBJ2-3	14	TRBV4-2	CASSLTGDTDTQYF
TRBJ2-1	14	TRBV6-5	CASSRGSSYNEQFF
TRBJ2-7	16	TRBV7-9	CASSSRRDFASYEQYF
TRBJ1-2	11	TRBV28	CASGQLYGYTF
TRBJ2-2	13	TRBV7-3	CASSLTVTGELFF
-	15	TRBV12-3/TRBV12-4	CASRMIGFRNNEQFF
TRBJ2-1	17	TRBV5-4	CASSLAGGGSSYNEQFF
TRBJ1-1	19	TRBV28	CASSFELVLNWTGNTEAFF